The 6 T cell receptor beta chains presented below share a single source sample, sequenced in a study of blood T cell repertoires in COVID-19. Sequenced by immunoSEQ multiplex PCR; TCRdb stores in-frame clones only, minus some. Here the sample spans 150,000 or so clones, roughly 78% being singletons. The sequencing sample was made of peripheral blood. These TCRs come from a human donor with acute or convalescent COVID-19. The donor label of this sample is uncertain.

This rearrangement joins TRBV7-9 to TRBJ2-1; 7 bases map to TRBD1. Per germline, CDR1 SEHNR and CDR2 FQNEAQ (reference sequence). The CDR3 is 14 amino acids. V shed 2 bases and J 5 bases; nucleotides not matched to a gene: 3. The CDR3 spells CASSLQGVNNEQFF. CDR3 sequence (DNA): TGTGCCAGCAGCTTACAGGGGGTTAACAATGAGCAGTTCTTC.

This chain uses TRBV27 with TRBJ2-3; the match to TRBD2 covers 11 bases. Germline CDR1 MNHEY, CDR2 SMNVEV (reference sequence). V shed 5 bases, J shed 6 bases, and the junction held 10 bases outside the gene matches. The CDR3 is made up of 16 amino acids. DNA of the CDR3: TGTGCCAGCAGTACACATAGCGGGGGGGAGAGGGATACGCAGTATTTT. Its translation: CASSTHSGGERDTQYF.

The chain employs TRBV7-8 and TRBJ1-4, with D tentatively TRBD1 (5 bases). Between the trimmed V and J ends, which lost 1 base and 4 bases, there was a span of 16 bases. The germline V gene encodes CDR1 SGHVS and CDR2 FQNEAQ. The CDR3 totals 17 residues. The CDR3 sequence is CASSLVIGGAGNEKLFF. The CDR3 coding sequence is TGTGCCAGCAGCTTAGTGATCGGAGGGGCGGGTAATGAAAAACTGTTTTTT.

This clone was seen repeatedly, ten times or more. CDR3 sequence reads: CATLGQGLNEQYF. CDR3 DNA: TGTGCCACCCTAGGGCAGGGTCTCAACGAGCAGTACTTC. The chain employs TRBV19 and TRBJ2-7; TRBD1 might be the D (5 bases). The CDR3 covers 13 residues. The V gene lost 10 bases and the J gene lost 5 bases, with 18 bases spanning the gap. Germline lookup yields CDR1 LNHDA and CDR2 SQIVND (reference sequence).

This chain joins TRBV4-1 and TRBJ2-2; 12 nucleotides align to TRBD2. Germline CDR1 is MGHRA and CDR2 is YSYEKL. This CDR3 spans 15 amino acids. Trimming removed 2 bases from V and 8 bases from J; junction bases left unmatched: 3. CDR3 DNA: TGCGCCAGCAGCCAAACTAGCGGGGGGACGGGGGAGCTGTTTTTT. It specifies CASSQTSGGTGELFF.

Turning to this clone: Other DNA sequences within the sample encode an identical CDR3. The rearrangement links TRBV29-1 to TRBJ1-2; no definite D call. The CDR3 extends over 11 amino acids. Germline CDR1 reads SQVTM; CDR2 reads ANQGSEA. Trimming cost V 6 bases and J 2 bases, with 7 bases left between them. CDR3 in DNA: TGCAGCGTATCGGGGAACTATGGCTACACCTTC. The encoded protein is CSVSGNYGYTF. Using reference TRBV29-1 and TRBJ1-2 for the parts outside the CDR3, the full variable domain is SAVISQKPSRDICQRGTSLTIQCQVDSQVTMMFWYRQQPGQSLTLIATANQGSEATYESGFVIDKFPISRPNLTFSTLTVSNMSPEDSSIYLCSVSGNYGYTFGSGTRLTVV.